This is a list of T cell receptor beta chains from one sample in a study of CD8+ T cells in alopecia areata. Some clones are missing from TCRdb's copy, which holds only in-frame ones; the method was immunoSEQ multiplex PCR. The data hold approximately 170,000 clones, with 55% to 70% observed a single time. The sequencing used CD4+ T cells sorted from blood, collected at week 4, from a patient treated with tofacitinib. The source of these receptors is a human donor with alopecia areata. The CDR3 runs from the conserved cysteine through the conserved F or W. Each record gives: V gene, D gene, clone size, J gene, CDR3 DNA, CDR3 protein. A D gene is named only where the DNA matches it firmly. For some rows the clone size is stated as once, few or many, or as a class when expanded; others skip it.

v_call: TRBV30; d_call: .; clone_size: few; j_call: TRBJ1-4; cdr3_nt: TGTGCCTGGAGTGGCCGGAGAAATGAAAAACTGTTTTTT; cdr3_aa: CAWSGRRNEKLFF
v_call: TRBV7-2; d_call: TRBD1; clone_size: .; j_call: TRBJ2-2; cdr3_nt: TGTGCCAGCAGCCGGACAGGGTACACCGGGGAGCTGTTTTTT; cdr3_aa: CASSRTGYTGELFF
v_call: TRBV11-1; d_call: .; clone_size: .; j_call: TRBJ2-7; cdr3_nt: TGTGCCAGCAGCCCATTGCGAGGCTTCAATTACGAGCAGTACTTC; cdr3_aa: CASSPLRGFNYEQYF
v_call: TRBV27; d_call: .; clone_size: few; j_call: TRBJ1-1; cdr3_nt: TGTGCCAGCAGTTTACGGACGGCGAACACTGAAGCTTTCTTT; cdr3_aa: CASSLRTANTEAFF
v_call: TRBV29-1; d_call: TRBD1; clone_size: few; j_call: TRBJ2-5; cdr3_nt: TGCAGCGTTGCCCCCGGGACAGGGGTTCAAGAGACCCAGTACTTC; cdr3_aa: CSVAPGTGVQETQYF
v_call: TRBV11-2; d_call: .; clone_size: .; j_call: TRBJ1-2; cdr3_nt: TGTGCCAGCAGCAGGGGCGGATTTTATGGCTACACCTTC; cdr3_aa: CASSRGGFYGYTF
v_call: TRBV5-1; d_call: .; clone_size: .; j_call: TRBJ2-7; cdr3_nt: TGCGCCAGCAGCTTCGGCAGGAGTAACTACGAGCAGTACTTC; cdr3_aa: CASSFGRSNYEQYF
v_call: TRBV29-1; d_call: TRBD1; clone_size: .; j_call: TRBJ1-2; cdr3_nt: TGCAGCGTTGGGGACAGGGTTTATGGCTACACCTTC; cdr3_aa: CSVGDRVYGYTF
v_call: TRBV2; d_call: TRBD1; clone_size: .; j_call: TRBJ2-7; cdr3_nt: TGTGCCAGCATCCTCAGGACAGGGGCTCAGGAGCAGTACTTC; cdr3_aa: CASILRTGAQEQYF
v_call: TRBV29-1; d_call: .; clone_size: .; j_call: TRBJ1-1; cdr3_nt: TGCAGCGTTGAGGGGCAGGTTTTGAACACTGAAGCTTTCTTT; cdr3_aa: CSVEGQVLNTEAFF
v_call: TRBV15; d_call: .; clone_size: .; j_call: TRBJ2-5; cdr3_nt: TGTGCCACCAGCCGTGTCTACCAAGAGACCCAGTACTTC; cdr3_aa: CATSRVYQETQYF
v_call: TRBV29-1; d_call: .; clone_size: .; j_call: TRBJ2-5; cdr3_nt: TGCAGCGTTGAAGGGCAGCCTGAGTACTTC; cdr3_aa: CSVEGQPEYF
v_call: TRBV30; d_call: .; clone_size: .; j_call: TRBJ2-3; cdr3_nt: TGTGCCTGGAGTCCGGGGGCGAGAGATACGCAGTATTTT; cdr3_aa: CAWSPGARDTQYF
v_call: TRBV29-1; d_call: .; clone_size: .; j_call: TRBJ2-1; cdr3_nt: TGCAGCGTTGTTTGGTTGGGGTACAATGAGCAGTTCTTC; cdr3_aa: CSVVWLGYNEQFF
v_call: TRBV30; d_call: TRBD1; clone_size: .; j_call: TRBJ2-7; cdr3_nt: TGTGCTTCCCTTGAAAGGGACAGGGGATACTACGAGCAGTACTTC; cdr3_aa: CASLERDRGYYEQYF
v_call: TRBV19; d_call: .; clone_size: few; j_call: TRBJ2-1; cdr3_nt: TGTGCCAGTAGTATCGGGGGCCTCTCCTACAATGAGCAGTTCTTC; cdr3_aa: CASSIGGLSYNEQFF
v_call: TRBV29-1; d_call: TRBD1; clone_size: .; j_call: TRBJ2-3; cdr3_nt: TGCAGCGTTGAAACAGGGGGCTTAGGAGATACGCAGTATTTT; cdr3_aa: CSVETGGLGDTQYF
v_call: TRBV29-1; d_call: TRBD1; clone_size: .; j_call: TRBJ2-7; cdr3_nt: TGCAGCGTGAGGGGACAGGTCACGGCACACGAGCAGTACTTC; cdr3_aa: CSVRGQVTAHEQYF
v_call: TRBV7-8; d_call: .; clone_size: once; j_call: TRBJ2-1; cdr3_nt: TGTGCCAGCAGGCCGCAAGGGGGGAGAGACTACAATGAGCAGTTCTTC; cdr3_aa: CASRPQGGRDYNEQFF
v_call: TRBV7-9; d_call: TRBD2; clone_size: few; j_call: TRBJ2-3; cdr3_nt: TGTGCCAGCATGCTGACTAGCGGGAGACCCACAGATACGCAGTATTTT; cdr3_aa: CASMLTSGRPTDTQYF
v_call: TRBV10-3; d_call: .; clone_size: few; j_call: TRBJ2-1; cdr3_nt: TGTGCCATCAGTGAGTATGGTGAGCAGTTCTTC; cdr3_aa: CAISEYGEQFF
v_call: TRBV2; d_call: .; clone_size: .; j_call: TRBJ2-3; cdr3_nt: TGTGCCAGCAGAGGCGGGATAAGCACAGATACGCAGTATTTT; cdr3_aa: CASRGGISTDTQYF
v_call: TRBV6-5; d_call: TRBD2; clone_size: .; j_call: TRBJ2-3; cdr3_nt: TGTGCCAGCACTCATAGCGGGAGGAACACAGATACGCAGTATTTT; cdr3_aa: CASTHSGRNTDTQYF
v_call: TRBV30; d_call: .; clone_size: .; j_call: TRBJ1-2; cdr3_nt: TGTGCCTGGAGTCCTCAAGGGGAGAGGCGCTACACCTTC; cdr3_aa: CAWSPQGERRYTF
v_call: TRBV2; d_call: .; clone_size: .; j_call: TRBJ2-2; cdr3_nt: TGTGCCAGCAGTGAAGATGCCGGGGAGCTGTTTTTT; cdr3_aa: CASSEDAGELFF
v_call: TRBV30; d_call: .; clone_size: .; j_call: TRBJ2-7; cdr3_nt: TGTGCCTGGAGCATCAGGACAGACTTCTACGAGCAGTACTTC; cdr3_aa: CAWSIRTDFYEQYF
v_call: TRBV4-2; d_call: .; clone_size: .; j_call: TRBJ2-1; cdr3_nt: TGTGCCAGCAGCTCCTCTAGAGGGGGAGGGCCCAACAATGAGCAGTTCTTC; cdr3_aa: CASSSSRGGGPNNEQFF
v_call: TRBV6-5; d_call: TRBD1; clone_size: .; j_call: TRBJ1-1; cdr3_nt: TGTGCCAGCAGTGCCAGGACAGGGCTCACTGAAGCTTTCTTT; cdr3_aa: CASSARTGLTEAFF
v_call: TRBV29-1; d_call: .; clone_size: .; j_call: TRBJ2-1; cdr3_nt: TGCAGCGTTGAACAGGCCTTAAGGTCTAGTCAGCTCTACAATGAGCAGTTCTTC; cdr3_aa: CSVEQALRSSQLYNEQFF
v_call: TRBV5-1; d_call: .; clone_size: .; j_call: TRBJ2-1; cdr3_nt: TGCGCCAGCAGCATCCGGGCGGACAATGAGCAGTTCTTC; cdr3_aa: CASSIRADNEQFF
v_call: TRBV28; d_call: .; clone_size: .; j_call: TRBJ2-5; cdr3_nt: TGTGCCAGCGGGGACACCCGGGAGACCCAGTACTTC; cdr3_aa: CASGDTRETQYF
v_call: TRBV18; d_call: .; clone_size: .; j_call: TRBJ2-7; cdr3_nt: TGTGCCAGCTCACCAGGGACGGTCTCCTACGAGCAGTACTTC; cdr3_aa: CASSPGTVSYEQYF
v_call: TRBV29-1; d_call: TRBD2; clone_size: few; j_call: TRBJ2-7; cdr3_nt: TGCAGCGTTGTTTTTAGCGGGTTGGGCGAGCAGTACTTC; cdr3_aa: CSVVFSGLGEQYF
v_call: TRBV5-1; d_call: .; clone_size: .; j_call: TRBJ1-4; cdr3_nt: TGCGCCAGCAGACAATACCCGGGACACTCGGAGAAACTGTTTTTT; cdr3_aa: CASRQYPGHSEKLFF
v_call: TRBV30; d_call: .; clone_size: few; j_call: TRBJ1-1; cdr3_nt: TGTGCCTGGAGGGGATGGGCAGGGGTGGGCACTGAAGCTTTCTTT; cdr3_aa: CAWRGWAGVGTEAFF
v_call: TRBV29-1; d_call: TRBD2; clone_size: .; j_call: TRBJ2-1; cdr3_nt: TGCAGCGCCCGGACTAGCGGGAGAAATGAGCAGTTCTTC; cdr3_aa: CSARTSGRNEQFF
v_call: TRBV29-1; d_call: .; clone_size: .; j_call: TRBJ2-5; cdr3_nt: TGCAGCGCCGCGTCCGAAGAGACCCAGTACTTC; cdr3_aa: CSAASEETQYF
v_call: TRBV5-1; d_call: .; clone_size: .; j_call: TRBJ2-1; cdr3_nt: TGCGCCAGCAGTCGGTACAATGAGCAGTTCTTC; cdr3_aa: CASSRYNEQFF
v_call: TRBV4-1; d_call: .; clone_size: .; j_call: TRBJ2-4; cdr3_nt: TGCGCCAGCAGCCAAGATAGGGGCACTAAAAACATTCAGTACTTC; cdr3_aa: CASSQDRGTKNIQYF
v_call: TRBV29-1; d_call: TRBD2; clone_size: .; j_call: TRBJ2-7; cdr3_nt: TGCAGCGTAGCTTTAGCGGGGCGCCCCTACGAGCAGTACTTC; cdr3_aa: CSVALAGRPYEQYF
v_call: TRBV29-1; d_call: .; clone_size: .; j_call: TRBJ2-7; cdr3_nt: TGCAGCGTGACAGTATCCTACGAGCAGTACTTC; cdr3_aa: CSVTVSYEQYF
v_call: TRBV7-2; d_call: TRBD2; clone_size: once; j_call: TRBJ2-1; cdr3_nt: TGTGCCAGCAGCCCCTTGGGACTAGCGGGAGTCAATGAGCAGTTCTTC; cdr3_aa: CASSPLGLAGVNEQFF
v_call: TRBV7-8; d_call: .; clone_size: .; j_call: TRBJ2-2; cdr3_nt: TGTGCCAGCAGCATCGACAGGGCGGGATCCTCCGGGGAGCTGTTTTTT; cdr3_aa: CASSIDRAGSSGELFF
v_call: TRBV9; d_call: .; clone_size: .; j_call: TRBJ1-4; cdr3_nt: TGTGCCAGCAGCGGAGGGACTAATGAAAAACTGTTTTTT; cdr3_aa: CASSGGTNEKLFF
v_call: TRBV30; d_call: TRBD1; clone_size: .; j_call: TRBJ1-1; cdr3_nt: TGTGCCTGGAGTAGACAGGGGAACACTGAAGCTTTCTTT; cdr3_aa: CAWSRQGNTEAFF
v_call: TRBV30; d_call: .; clone_size: few; j_call: TRBJ2-1; cdr3_nt: TGTGCCTGCGGAGAATTCGCTGAGCAGTTCTTC; cdr3_aa: CACGEFAEQFF
v_call: TRBV29-1; d_call: .; clone_size: .; j_call: TRBJ2-7; cdr3_nt: TGCAGCGTTGAAGGACGGGACTACGAGCAGTACTTC; cdr3_aa: CSVEGRDYEQYF
v_call: TRBV29-1; d_call: .; clone_size: .; j_call: TRBJ2-3; cdr3_nt: TGCAGCGTTGGGCCCGCAGATACGCAGTATTTT; cdr3_aa: CSVGPADTQYF
v_call: TRBV30; d_call: .; clone_size: .; j_call: TRBJ1-1; cdr3_nt: TGTGCCTGGAGTGTAGGGGGGACTGAAGCTTTCTTT; cdr3_aa: CAWSVGGTEAFF
v_call: TRBV4-2; d_call: .; clone_size: few; j_call: TRBJ2-7; cdr3_nt: TGTGCCAGCAGCCAAGACAAGGCAGGGTCCTACGAGCAGTACTTC; cdr3_aa: CASSQDKAGSYEQYF
v_call: TRBV9; d_call: TRBD1; clone_size: once; j_call: TRBJ1-5; cdr3_nt: TGTGCCAGCAGCGTAGGGGACAGGGGGCCGCAGCCCCAGCATTTT; cdr3_aa: CASSVGDRGPQPQHF
v_call: TRBV18; d_call: .; clone_size: .; j_call: TRBJ2-7; cdr3_nt: TGTGCCAGCTCACCACACCCCCCGACCTACGAGCAGTACTTC; cdr3_aa: CASSPHPPTYEQYF
v_call: TRBV30; d_call: .; clone_size: .; j_call: TRBJ2-7; cdr3_nt: TGTGCCTGGAGTCATCTCTCCTACGAGCAGTACTTC; cdr3_aa: CAWSHLSYEQYF
v_call: TRBV9; d_call: TRBD2; clone_size: .; j_call: TRBJ2-3; cdr3_nt: TGTGCCAGCAGAGAGTGTAGCGGGCGCTTAACAGATACGCAGTATTTT; cdr3_aa: CASRECSGRLTDTQYF
v_call: TRBV5-1; d_call: .; clone_size: few; j_call: TRBJ2-7; cdr3_nt: TGCGCCAGCAGCTTGGTCCCATACGAGCAGTACTTC; cdr3_aa: CASSLVPYEQYF
v_call: TRBV2; d_call: TRBD1; clone_size: .; j_call: TRBJ1-6; cdr3_nt: TGTGCCAGCAGTACGGGACAGGATACGTCCCTCCACTTT; cdr3_aa: CASSTGQDTSLHF
v_call: TRBV5-1; d_call: TRBD2; clone_size: .; j_call: TRBJ2-4; cdr3_nt: TGCGCCAGCAGCTCGCCGACTAGCGGGAGGGCCCTCGGCAAAAACATTCAGTACTTC; cdr3_aa: CASSSPTSGRALGKNIQYF
v_call: TRBV7-3; d_call: TRBD2; clone_size: .; j_call: TRBJ2-1; cdr3_nt: TGTGCCAGCAGCTTCCTCCCCGCGGGCGGGAGATCCAATGAGCAGTTCTTC; cdr3_aa: CASSFLPAGGRSNEQFF
v_call: TRBV30; d_call: TRBD2; clone_size: .; j_call: TRBJ2-3; cdr3_nt: TGTGCCTGGAGGAGGGCGGGAGAAGGGACAGATACGCAGTATTTT; cdr3_aa: CAWRRAGEGTDTQYF
v_call: TRBV28; d_call: TRBD1; clone_size: .; j_call: TRBJ2-7; cdr3_nt: TGTGCCAGCACTGCGACAGGGGGAATATACGAGCAGTACTTC; cdr3_aa: CASTATGGIYEQYF